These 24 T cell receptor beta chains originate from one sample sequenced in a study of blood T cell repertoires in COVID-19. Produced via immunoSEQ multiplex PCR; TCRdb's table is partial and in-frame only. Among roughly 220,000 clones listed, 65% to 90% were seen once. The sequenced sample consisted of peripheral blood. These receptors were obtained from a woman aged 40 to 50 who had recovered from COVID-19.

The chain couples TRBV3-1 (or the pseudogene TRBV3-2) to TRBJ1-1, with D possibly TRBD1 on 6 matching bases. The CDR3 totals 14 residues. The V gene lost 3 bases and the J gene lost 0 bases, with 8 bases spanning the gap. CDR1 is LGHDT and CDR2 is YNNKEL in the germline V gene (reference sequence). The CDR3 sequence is CASSQGTMNTEAFF. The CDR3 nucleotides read TGTGCCAGCAGCCAGGGGACAATGAACACTGAAGCTTTCTTT.

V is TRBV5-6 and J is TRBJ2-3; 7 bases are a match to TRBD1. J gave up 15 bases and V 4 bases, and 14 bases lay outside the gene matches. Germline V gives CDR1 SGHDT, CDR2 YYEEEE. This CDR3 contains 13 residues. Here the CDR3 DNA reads TGTGCCAGCAGCGATTCCCAGACAGGGCAAAGATATTTT. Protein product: CASSDSQTGQRYF.

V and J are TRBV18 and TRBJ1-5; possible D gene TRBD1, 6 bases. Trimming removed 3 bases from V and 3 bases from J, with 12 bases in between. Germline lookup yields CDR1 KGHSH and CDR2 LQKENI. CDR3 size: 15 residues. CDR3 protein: CASSPRGGHNQPQHF. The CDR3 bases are TGTGCCAGCTCACCTAGGGGGGGACACAATCAGCCCCAGCATTTT.

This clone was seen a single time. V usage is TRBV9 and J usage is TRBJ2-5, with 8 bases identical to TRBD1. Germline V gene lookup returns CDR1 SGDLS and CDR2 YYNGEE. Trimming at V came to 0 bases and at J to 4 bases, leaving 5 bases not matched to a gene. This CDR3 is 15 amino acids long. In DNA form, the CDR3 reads TGTGCCAGCAGCGTAGGACCCGGACAGGGAGAGACCCAGTACTTC. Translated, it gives CASSVGPGQGETQYF.

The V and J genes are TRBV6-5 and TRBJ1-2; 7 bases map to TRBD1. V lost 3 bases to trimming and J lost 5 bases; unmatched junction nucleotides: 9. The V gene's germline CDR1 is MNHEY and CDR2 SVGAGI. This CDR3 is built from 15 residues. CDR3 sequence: CASSYRSTGRYGYTF. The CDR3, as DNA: TGTGCCAGCAGTTATCGGTCGACAGGGCGGTATGGCTACACCTTC.

The CDR3, as DNA: TGTGCCAGCAGTTTTCTGGCTGACACTGAAGCTTTCTTT. Translation gives CASSFLADTEAFF. The J gene is TRBJ1-1, the V gene TRBV12-3 or TRBV12-4; D gene uncertain. V gave up 3 bases and J gave up 3 bases, with 8 bases separating them. The length of the CDR3 is 13 residues.

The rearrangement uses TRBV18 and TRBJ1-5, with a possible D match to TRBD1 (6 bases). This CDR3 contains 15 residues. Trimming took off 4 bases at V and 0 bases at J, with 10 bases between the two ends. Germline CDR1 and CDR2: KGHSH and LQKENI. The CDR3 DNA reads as TGTGCCAGCTCACTGTCAGGGGCTAGCAATCAGCCCCAGCATTTT. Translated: CASSLSGASNQPQHF.

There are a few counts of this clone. In DNA form, the CDR3 reads TGTGCCAGCAGTCCCAGTTCCGGGGAGCTGTTTTTT. It yields the protein CASSPSSGELFF. This chain links TRBV27 with TRBJ2-2; no reliable D call. Trimming cost V 5 bases and J 6 bases, with 7 bases left between them. This CDR3 is built from 12 residues. Per germline, CDR1 MNHEY and CDR2 SMNVEV (reference sequence).

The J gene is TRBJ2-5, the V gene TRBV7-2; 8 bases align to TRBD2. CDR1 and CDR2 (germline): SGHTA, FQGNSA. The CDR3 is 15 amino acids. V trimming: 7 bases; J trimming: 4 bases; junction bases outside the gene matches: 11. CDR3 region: CASTDRAGGRETQYF. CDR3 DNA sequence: TGTGCCAGCACCGATCGGGCGGGGGGACGAGAGACCCAGTACTTC.

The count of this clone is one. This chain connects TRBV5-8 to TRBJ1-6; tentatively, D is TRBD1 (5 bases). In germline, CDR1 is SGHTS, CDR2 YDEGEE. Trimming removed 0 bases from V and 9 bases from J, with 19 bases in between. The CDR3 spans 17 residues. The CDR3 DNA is TGTGCCAGCAGCTTGGCCGGTTTCATTGGGGGGAGTTCACCCCTCCACTTT. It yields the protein CASSLAGFIGGSSPLHF.

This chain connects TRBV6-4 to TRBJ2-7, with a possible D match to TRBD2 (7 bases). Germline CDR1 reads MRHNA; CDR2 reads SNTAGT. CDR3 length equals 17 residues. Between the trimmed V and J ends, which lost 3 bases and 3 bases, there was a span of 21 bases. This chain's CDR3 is CASSEGRGDPWGYEQYF. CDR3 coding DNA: TGTGCCAGCAGTGAAGGGAGGGGGGATCCTTGGGGCTACGAGCAGTACTTC.

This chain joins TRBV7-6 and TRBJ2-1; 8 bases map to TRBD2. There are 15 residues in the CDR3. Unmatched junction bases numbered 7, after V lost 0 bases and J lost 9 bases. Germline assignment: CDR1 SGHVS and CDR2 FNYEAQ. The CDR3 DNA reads TGTGCCAGCAGCTTAGCTGCGCGGGGGGCAGGTGAGCAGTTCTTC. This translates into CASSLAARGAGEQFF.

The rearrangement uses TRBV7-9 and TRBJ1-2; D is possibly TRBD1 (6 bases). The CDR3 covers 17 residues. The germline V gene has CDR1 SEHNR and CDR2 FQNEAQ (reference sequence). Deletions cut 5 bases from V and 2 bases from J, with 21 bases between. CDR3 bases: TGTGCCAGCAGCATTCACAGGGAGTCCCCCCTGAACTATGGCTACACCTTC. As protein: CASSIHRESPLNYGYTF.

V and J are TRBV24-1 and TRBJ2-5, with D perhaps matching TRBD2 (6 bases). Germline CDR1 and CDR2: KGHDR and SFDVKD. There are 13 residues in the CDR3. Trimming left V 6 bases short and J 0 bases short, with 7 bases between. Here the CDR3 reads CATSRGDQETQYF. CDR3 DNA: TGTGCCACCAGTCGCGGGGACCAAGAGACCCAGTACTTC.

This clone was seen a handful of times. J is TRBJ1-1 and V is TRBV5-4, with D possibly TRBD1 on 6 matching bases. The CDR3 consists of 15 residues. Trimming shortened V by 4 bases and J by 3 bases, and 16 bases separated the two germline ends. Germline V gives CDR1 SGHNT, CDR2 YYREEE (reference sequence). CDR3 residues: CASSTKNRQDTEAFF. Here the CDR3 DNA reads TGTGCCAGCAGCACAAAAAATCGACAGGACACTGAAGCTTTCTTT.

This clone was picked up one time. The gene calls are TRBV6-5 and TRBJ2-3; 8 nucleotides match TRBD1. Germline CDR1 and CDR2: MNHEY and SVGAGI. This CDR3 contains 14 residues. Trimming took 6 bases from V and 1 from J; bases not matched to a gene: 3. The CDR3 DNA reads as TGTGCCAGCAGACTGACAGGGGGCACAGATACGCAGTATTTT. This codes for CASRLTGGTDTQYF.

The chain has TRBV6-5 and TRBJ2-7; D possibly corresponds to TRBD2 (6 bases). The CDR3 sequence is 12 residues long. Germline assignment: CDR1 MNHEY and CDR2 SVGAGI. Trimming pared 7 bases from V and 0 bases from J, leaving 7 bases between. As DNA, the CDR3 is TGTGCCAGCACGGGGGTCTCCTACGAGCAGTACTTC. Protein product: CASTGVSYEQYF.

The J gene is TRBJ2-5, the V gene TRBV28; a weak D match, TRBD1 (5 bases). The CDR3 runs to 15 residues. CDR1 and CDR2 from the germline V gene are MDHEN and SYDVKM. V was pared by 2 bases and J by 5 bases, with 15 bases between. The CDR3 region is CASSLIGQGGETQYF. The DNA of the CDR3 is TGTGCCAGCAGTTTAATCGGCCAGGGTGGGGAGACCCAGTACTTC.

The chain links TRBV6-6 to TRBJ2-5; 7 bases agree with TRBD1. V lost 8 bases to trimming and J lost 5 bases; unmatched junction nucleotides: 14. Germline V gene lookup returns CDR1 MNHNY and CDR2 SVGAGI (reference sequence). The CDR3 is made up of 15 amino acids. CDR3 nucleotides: TGTGCCAGCGCAAACCGACAGGGTATGGGTGAGACCCAGTACTTC. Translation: CASANRQGMGETQYF.

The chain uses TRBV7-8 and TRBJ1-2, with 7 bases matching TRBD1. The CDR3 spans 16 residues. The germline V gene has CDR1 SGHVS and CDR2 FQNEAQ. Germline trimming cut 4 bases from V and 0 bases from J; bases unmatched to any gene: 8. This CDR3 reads CASSSNYRGANYGYTF. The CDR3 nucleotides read TGTGCCAGCAGCTCAAACTACAGGGGAGCTAACTATGGCTACACCTTC.

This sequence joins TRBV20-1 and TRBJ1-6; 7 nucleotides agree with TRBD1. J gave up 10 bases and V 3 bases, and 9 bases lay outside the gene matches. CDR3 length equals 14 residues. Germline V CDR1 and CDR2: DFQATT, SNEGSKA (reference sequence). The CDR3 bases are TGCAGTGCTAGTGTCGCAGGGGGTGAGTCACCCCTCCACTTT. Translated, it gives CSASVAGGESPLHF.

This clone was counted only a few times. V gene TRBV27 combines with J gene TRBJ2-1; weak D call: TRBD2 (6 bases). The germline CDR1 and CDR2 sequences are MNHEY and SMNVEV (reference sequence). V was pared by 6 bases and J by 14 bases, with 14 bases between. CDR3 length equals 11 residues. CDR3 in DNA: TGTGCCAGCAGCCTGGGACTCCTCGAGTTCTTC. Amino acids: CASSLGLLEFF.

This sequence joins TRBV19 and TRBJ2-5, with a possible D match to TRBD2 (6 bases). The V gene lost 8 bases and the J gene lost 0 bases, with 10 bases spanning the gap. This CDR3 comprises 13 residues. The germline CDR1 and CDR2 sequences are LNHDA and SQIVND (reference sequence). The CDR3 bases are TGTGCCAGTGGGGACTTATACCAAGAGACCCAGTACTTC. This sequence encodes CASGDLYQETQYF.

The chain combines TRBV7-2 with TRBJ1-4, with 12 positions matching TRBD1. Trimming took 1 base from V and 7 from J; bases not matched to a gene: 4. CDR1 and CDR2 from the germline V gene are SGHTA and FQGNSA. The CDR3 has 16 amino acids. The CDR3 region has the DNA TGTGCCAGCAGCTTAGGGGGACAGGGGGCTCGTGAAAAACTGTTTTTT. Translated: CASSLGGQGAREKLFF.